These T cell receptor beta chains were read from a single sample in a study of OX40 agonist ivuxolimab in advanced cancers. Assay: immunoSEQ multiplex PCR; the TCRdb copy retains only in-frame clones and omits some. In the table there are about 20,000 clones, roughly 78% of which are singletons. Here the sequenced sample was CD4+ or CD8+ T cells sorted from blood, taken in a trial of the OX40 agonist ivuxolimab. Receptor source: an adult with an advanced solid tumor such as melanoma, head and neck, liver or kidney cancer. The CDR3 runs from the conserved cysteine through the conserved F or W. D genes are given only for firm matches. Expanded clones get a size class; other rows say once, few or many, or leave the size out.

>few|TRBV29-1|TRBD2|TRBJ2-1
TGCAGCGTGGACGGTGGGGGAGGGGCAGGAGGTTCCTACAATGAGCAGTTCTTC
CSVDGGGGAGGSYNEQFF
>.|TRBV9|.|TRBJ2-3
TGTGCCAGCAGCGTAGGTGGCAGCGGCACAGATACGCAGTATTTT
CASSVGGSGTDTQYF
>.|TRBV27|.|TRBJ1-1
TGTGCCAGCAGGTCCGGGGGGCTTTGGGGGACGAACACTGAAGCTTTCTTT
CASRSGGLWGTNTEAFF
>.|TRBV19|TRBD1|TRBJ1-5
TGTGCCAGTAGTATGGACAGGGGGCGGAATCAGCCCCAGCATTTT
CASSMDRGRNQPQHF
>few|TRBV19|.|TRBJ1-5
TGTGCCAGTAGTATTTGGGGACCTAGCAATCAGCCCCAGCATTTT
CASSIWGPSNQPQHF
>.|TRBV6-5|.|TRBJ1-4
TGTGCCAGCAGTTACTCTGGAGAAAAACTGTTTTTT
CASSYSGEKLFF
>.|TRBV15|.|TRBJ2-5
TGTGCCACCAGCAGCGGAAGGAAGGGCATCGTCCAAGAGACCCAGTACTTC
CATSSGRKGIVQETQYF
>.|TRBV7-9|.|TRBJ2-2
TGTGCCAGCAGTCGACGGAACACCGGGGAGCTGTTTTTT
CASSRRNTGELFF
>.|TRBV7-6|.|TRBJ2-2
TGTGCCAGCAGCTTCAGGGGTGGAGAGCTGTTTTTT
CASSFRGGELFF
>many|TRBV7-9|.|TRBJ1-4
TGTGCCAGCAGGTACAAAGGTGAAAAACTGTTTTTT
CASRYKGEKLFF
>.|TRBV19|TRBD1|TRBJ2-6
TGTGCCAGTAGTAGCCAACAGGGGAGTGGGGCCAACGTCCTGACTTTC
CASSSQQGSGANVLTF
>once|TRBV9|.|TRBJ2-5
TGTGCCAGCAGCGCCAATCCTTCTAGGGGGGCGGAAGAGACCCAGTACTTC
CASSANPSRGAEETQYF
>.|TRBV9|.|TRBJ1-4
TGTGCCAGCAGCGTAGGTGGGGGCCGTAATGAAAAACTGTTTTTT
CASSVGGGRNEKLFF
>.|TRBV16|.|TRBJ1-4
TGTGCCAGCAGCCAATCCACAGGGTCATCAAAACTGTTTTTT
CASSQSTGSSKLFF
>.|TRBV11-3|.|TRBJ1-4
TGTGCCAGCAGCTTGGGTGGTGGAGCTGAAAAACTGTTTTTT
CASSLGGGAEKLFF
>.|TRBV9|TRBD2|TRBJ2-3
TGTGCCAGCAGCGTACCTTTCCTCACTAGCGGGGGAATGACAGATACGCAGTATTTT
CASSVPFLTSGGMTDTQYF
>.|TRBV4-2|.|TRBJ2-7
TGTGCCAGCAGCCAAGAGGTTGGAATAGACGAGCAGTACTTC
CASSQEVGIDEQYF
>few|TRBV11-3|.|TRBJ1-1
TGTGCCAGCAGTCCTGCGGGACTGGAGAACACTGAAGCTTTCTTT
CASSPAGLENTEAFF
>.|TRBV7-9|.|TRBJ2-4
TGTGCCAGCAGCTCGCCCTCCGGTCTTACTTTAGCCAAAAACATTCAGTACTTC
CASSSPSGLTLAKNIQYF
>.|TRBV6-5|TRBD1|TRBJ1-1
TGTGCCAACAAAACAGGGGGCGCGGGCACTGAAGCTTTCTTT
CANKTGGAGTEAFF
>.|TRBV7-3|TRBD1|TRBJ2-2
TGTGCCAGCAGCCTCCTTGCAGGGGGCGCGGACACCGGGGAGCTGTTTTTT
CASSLLAGGADTGELFF
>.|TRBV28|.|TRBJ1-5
TGTGCCAGCAGTTTATCGGGGCTCGGCAATCAGCCCCAGCATTTT
CASSLSGLGNQPQHF
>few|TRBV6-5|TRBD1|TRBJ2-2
TGTGCCAGCAGTCCGGGACAGGGGCGGACCGGGGAGCTGTTTTTT
CASSPGQGRTGELFF
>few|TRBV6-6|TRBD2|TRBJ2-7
TGTGCCAGCAGTTACAAAACTAGCGCCATCTACGAGCAGTACTTC
CASSYKTSAIYEQYF
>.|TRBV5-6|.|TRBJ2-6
TGTGCCAGCACTGTGTCTGGGGCCAACGTCCTGACTTTC
CASTVSGANVLTF
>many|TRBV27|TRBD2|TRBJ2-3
TGTGCCAGCAGCTGGACTAGCGAACGCACAGATACGCAGTATTTT
CASSWTSERTDTQYF
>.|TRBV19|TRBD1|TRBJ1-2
TGTGCCAGTAGTATAGGGGACAGGTACCCCCTTAACTATGGCTACACCTTC
CASSIGDRYPLNYGYTF
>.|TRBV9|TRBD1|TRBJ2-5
TGTGCCAGCAGCGTAGCGGGACAGGGGATGGGGGAGACCCAGTACTTC
CASSVAGQGMGETQYF
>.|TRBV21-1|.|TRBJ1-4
TGTGCCAGCAGCAAAGCATGGGCGCACAATGGTGAAAAACTGTTTTTT
CASSKAWAHNGEKLFF
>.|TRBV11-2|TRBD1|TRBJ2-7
TGTGCCAGCAGCTTAGATCGGACAGGGGACGAGCAGTACTTC
CASSLDRTGDEQYF
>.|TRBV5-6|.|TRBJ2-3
TGTGCCAGCACCACGGGTAGGAACACAGATACGCAGTATTTT
CASTTGRNTDTQYF
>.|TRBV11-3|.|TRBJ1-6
TGTGCCAGCAGCTGGGGGACGTTGGGGCCCCTCCACTTT
CASSWGTLGPLHF
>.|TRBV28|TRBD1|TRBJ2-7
TGTGCCAGCCGGGACAGGGGCTACGAGCAGTACTTC
CASRDRGYEQYF
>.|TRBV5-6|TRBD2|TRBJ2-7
TGTGCCAGCAGGTCGGCGGGGGAGGAGCAGTACTTC
CASRSAGEEQYF
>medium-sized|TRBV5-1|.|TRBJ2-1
TGCGCCAGCAGCTTGTACGGGAGCCCTGAGGGTGAGCAGTTCTTC
CASSLYGSPEGEQFF
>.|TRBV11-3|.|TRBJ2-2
TGTGCCAGCAGCTTAAGGAACTCCGGGGAGCTGTTTTTT
CASSLRNSGELFF
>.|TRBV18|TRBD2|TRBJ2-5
TGTGCCAGCTCACCTCCGACTAGCGGGTGGGAGACCCAGTACTTC
CASSPPTSGWETQYF
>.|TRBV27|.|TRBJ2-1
TGTGCCAGCAGTTTATTTAGGGGGGACAATGAGCAGTTCTTC
CASSLFRGDNEQFF
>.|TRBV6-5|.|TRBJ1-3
TGTGCCAGCAGCCGCAGGGGAACTGGAAACACCATATATTTT
CASSRRGTGNTIYF
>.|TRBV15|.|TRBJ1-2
TGTGCCACCAGCAGAGATGGTGGGGGTGGTGGCTACACCTTC
CATSRDGGGGGYTF